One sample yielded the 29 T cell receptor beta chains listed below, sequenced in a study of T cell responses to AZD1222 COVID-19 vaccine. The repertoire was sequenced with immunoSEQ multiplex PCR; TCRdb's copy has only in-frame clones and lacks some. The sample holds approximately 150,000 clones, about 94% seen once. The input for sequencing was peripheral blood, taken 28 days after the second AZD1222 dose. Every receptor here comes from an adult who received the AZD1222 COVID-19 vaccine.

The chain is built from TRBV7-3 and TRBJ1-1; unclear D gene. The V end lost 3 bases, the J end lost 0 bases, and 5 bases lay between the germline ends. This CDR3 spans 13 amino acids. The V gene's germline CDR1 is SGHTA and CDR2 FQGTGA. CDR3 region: CASSLYMNTEAFF. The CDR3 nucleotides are TGTGCCAGCAGCTTGTATATGAACACTGAAGCTTTCTTT.

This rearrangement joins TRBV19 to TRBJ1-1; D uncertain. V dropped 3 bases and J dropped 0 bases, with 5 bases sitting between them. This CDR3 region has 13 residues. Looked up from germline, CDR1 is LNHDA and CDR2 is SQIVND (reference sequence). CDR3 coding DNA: TGTGCCAGTAGTATTTTGGTGAACACTGAAGCTTTCTTT. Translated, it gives CASSILVNTEAFF.

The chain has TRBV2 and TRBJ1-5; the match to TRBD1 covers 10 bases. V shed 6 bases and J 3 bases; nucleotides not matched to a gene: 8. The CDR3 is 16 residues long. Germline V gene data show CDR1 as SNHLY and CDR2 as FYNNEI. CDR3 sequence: CASSRTGQGSNQPQHF. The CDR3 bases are TGTGCCAGCAGCCGGACGGGACAGGGGTCCAATCAGCCCCAGCATTTT.

CDR3 protein: CSGGGGVGLGYTF. The CDR3 coding sequence is TGCAGCGGTGGGGGCGGAGTAGGATTGGGCTACACCTTC. The chain carries TRBV29-1 and TRBJ1-2, with D tentatively TRBD1 (6 bases). The V end was cut by 7 bases, the J end by 8 bases, with 20 bases between. Germline CDR1 is SQVTM and CDR2 is ANQGSEA. CDR3 length: 13 residues.

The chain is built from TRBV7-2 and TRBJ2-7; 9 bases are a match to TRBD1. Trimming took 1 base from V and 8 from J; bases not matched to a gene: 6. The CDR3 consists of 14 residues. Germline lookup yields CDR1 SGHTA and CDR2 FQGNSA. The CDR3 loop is CASSLGSGQGKQYF. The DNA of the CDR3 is TGTGCCAGCAGCTTAGGTTCCGGACAGGGGAAGCAGTACTTC.

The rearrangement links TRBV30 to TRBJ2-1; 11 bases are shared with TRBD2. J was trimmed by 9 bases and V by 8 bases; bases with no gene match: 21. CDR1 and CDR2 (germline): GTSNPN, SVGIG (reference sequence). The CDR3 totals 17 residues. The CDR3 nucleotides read TGTGCCGCGATGCGGCCTGGGAGGATAGCGGGAGGGGGTGAGCAGTTCTTC. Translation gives CAAMRPGRIAGGGEQFF.

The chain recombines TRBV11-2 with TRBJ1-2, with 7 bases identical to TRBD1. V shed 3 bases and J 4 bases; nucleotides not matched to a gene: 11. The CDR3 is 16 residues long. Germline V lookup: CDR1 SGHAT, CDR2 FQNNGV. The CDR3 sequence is CASSFTGWAGGYGYTF. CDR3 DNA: TGTGCCAGCAGCTTTACAGGATGGGCAGGGGGCTATGGCTACACCTTC. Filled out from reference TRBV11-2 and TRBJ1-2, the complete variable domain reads EAGVAQSPRYKIIEKRQSVAFWCNPISGHATLYWYQQILGQGPKLLIQFQNNGVVDDSQLPKDRFSAERLKGVDSTLKIQPAKLEDSAVYLCASSFTGWAGGYGYTFGSGTRLTVV.

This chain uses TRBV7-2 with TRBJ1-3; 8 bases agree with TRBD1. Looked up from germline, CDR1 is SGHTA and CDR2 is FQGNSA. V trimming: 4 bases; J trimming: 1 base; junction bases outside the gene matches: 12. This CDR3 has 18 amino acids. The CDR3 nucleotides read TGTGCCAGCAGCTCTCCAGGGGGCAAAACCGCTTCTGGAAACACCATATATTTT. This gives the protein CASSSPGGKTASGNTIYF. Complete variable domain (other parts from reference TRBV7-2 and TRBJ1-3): GAGVSQSPSNKVTEKGKDVELRCDPISGHTALYWYRQSLGQGLEFLIYFQGNSAPDKSGLPSDRFSAERTGGSVSTLTIQRTQQEDSAVYLCASSSPGGKTASGNTIYFGEGSWLTVV.

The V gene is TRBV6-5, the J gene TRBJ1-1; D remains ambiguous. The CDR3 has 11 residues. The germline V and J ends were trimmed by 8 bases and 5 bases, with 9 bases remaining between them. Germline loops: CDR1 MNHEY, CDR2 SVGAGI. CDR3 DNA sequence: TGTGCCAGCCTTGGCGGGACTGAAGCTTTCTTT. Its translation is CASLGGTEAFF.

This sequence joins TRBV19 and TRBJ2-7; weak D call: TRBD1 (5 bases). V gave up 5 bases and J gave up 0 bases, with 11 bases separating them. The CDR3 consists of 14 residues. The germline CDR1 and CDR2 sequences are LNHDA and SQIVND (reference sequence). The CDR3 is CASSSQASSYEQYF. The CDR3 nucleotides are TGTGCCAGTAGTTCACAGGCGAGCTCCTACGAGCAGTACTTC.

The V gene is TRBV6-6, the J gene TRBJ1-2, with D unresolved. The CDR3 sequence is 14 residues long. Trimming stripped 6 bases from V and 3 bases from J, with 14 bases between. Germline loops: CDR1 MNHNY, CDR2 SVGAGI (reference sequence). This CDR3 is CASSPKPGDYGYTF. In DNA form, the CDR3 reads TGTGCCAGCAGCCCAAAACCCGGAGACTATGGCTACACCTTC.

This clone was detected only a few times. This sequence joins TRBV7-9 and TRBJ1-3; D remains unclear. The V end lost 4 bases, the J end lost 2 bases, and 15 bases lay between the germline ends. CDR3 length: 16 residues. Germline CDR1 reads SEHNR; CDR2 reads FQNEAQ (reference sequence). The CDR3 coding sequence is TGTGCCAGCAGCTCCCCCAGGACGGACCCTGGAAACACCATATATTTT. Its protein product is CASSSPRTDPGNTIYF.

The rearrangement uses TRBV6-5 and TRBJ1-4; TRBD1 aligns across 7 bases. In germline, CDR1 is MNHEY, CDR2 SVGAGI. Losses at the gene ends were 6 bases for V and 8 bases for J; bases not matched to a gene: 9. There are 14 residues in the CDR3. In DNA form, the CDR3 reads TGTGCCAGCAGGGAGGGGGCGTTAGAGGAAAAACTGTTTTTT. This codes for CASREGALEEKLFF.

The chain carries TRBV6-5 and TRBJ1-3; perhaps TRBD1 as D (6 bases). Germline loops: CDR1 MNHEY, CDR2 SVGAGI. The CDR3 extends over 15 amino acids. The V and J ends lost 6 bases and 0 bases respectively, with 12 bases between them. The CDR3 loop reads CASRDGGSSGNTIYF. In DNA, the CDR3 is TGTGCCAGCAGGGACGGGGGCAGCTCTGGAAACACCATATATTTT.

The CDR3 nucleotides are TGTGCCAGCAGCTTAGTAGGGGGCGGAGGTTACTCACCCCTCCACTTT. Translated, it gives CASSLVGGGGYSPLHF. This sequence joins TRBV7-8 and TRBJ1-6, with 7 bases aligning to TRBD1. V was pared by 1 base and J by 10 bases, with 10 bases of the junction left unmatched. This CDR3 contains 16 residues. CDR1 and CDR2 from the germline V gene are SGHVS and FQNEAQ.

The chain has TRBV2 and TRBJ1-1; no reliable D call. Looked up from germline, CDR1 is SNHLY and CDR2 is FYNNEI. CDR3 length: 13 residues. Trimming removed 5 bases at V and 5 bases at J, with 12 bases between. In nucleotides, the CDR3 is TGTGCCAGCAGTTTGGGCCTGGGGACTGAAGCTTTCTTT. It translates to CASSLGLGTEAFF.

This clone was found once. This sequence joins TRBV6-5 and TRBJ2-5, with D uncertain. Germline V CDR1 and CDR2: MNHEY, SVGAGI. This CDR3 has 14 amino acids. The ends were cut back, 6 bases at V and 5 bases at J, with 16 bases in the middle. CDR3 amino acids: CASSPSPAQETQYF. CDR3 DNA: TGTGCCAGCAGCCCCTCCCCTGCTCAGGAGACCCAGTACTTC.

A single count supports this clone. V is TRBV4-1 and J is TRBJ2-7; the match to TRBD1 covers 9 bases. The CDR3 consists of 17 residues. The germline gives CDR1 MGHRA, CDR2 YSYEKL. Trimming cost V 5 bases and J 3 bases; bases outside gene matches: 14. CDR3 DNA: TGCGCCAGCAGCTACGCACCCCCGGGACAGGGAAACTACGAGCAGTACTTC. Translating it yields CASSYAPPGQGNYEQYF.

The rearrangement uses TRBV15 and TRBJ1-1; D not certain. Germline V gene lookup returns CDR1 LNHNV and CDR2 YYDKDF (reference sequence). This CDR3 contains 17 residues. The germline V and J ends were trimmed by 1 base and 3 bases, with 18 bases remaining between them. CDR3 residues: CATSRAPAGNRYTEAFF. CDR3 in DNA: TGTGCCACCAGCAGAGCCCCCGCGGGGAATAGATACACTGAAGCTTTCTTT.

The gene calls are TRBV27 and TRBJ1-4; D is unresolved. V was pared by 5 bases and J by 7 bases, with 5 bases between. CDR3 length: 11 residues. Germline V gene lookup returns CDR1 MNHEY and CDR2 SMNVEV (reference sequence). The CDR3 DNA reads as TGTGCCAGCAGTCGGGGTGAAAAACTGTTTTTT. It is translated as CASSRGEKLFF. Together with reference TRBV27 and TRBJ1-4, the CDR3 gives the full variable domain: EAQVTQNPRYLITVTGKKLTVTCSQNMNHEYMSWYRQDPGLGLRQIYYSMNVEVTDKGDVPEGYKVSRKEKRNFPLILESPSPNQTSLYFCASSRGEKLFFGSGTQLSVL.

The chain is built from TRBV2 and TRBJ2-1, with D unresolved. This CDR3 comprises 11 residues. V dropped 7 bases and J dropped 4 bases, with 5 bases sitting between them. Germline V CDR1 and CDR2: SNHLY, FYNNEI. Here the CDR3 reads CASTTYNEQFF. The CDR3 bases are TGTGCCAGCACTACGTACAATGAGCAGTTCTTC.

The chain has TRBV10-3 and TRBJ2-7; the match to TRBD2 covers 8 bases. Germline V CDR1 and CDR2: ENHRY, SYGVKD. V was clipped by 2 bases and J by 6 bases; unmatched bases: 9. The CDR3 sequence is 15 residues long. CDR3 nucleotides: TGTGCCATCAGTGAGACTAGCGGTTATACCGCCGAGCAGTACTTC. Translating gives CAISETSGYTAEQYF.

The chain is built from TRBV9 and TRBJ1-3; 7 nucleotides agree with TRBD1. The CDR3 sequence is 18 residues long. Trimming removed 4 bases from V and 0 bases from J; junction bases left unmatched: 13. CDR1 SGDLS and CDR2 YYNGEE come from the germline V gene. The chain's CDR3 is CASSLRGDSGFSGNTIYF. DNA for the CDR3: TGTGCCAGCAGCCTCCGTGGGGACAGCGGGTTCTCTGGAAACACCATATATTTT.

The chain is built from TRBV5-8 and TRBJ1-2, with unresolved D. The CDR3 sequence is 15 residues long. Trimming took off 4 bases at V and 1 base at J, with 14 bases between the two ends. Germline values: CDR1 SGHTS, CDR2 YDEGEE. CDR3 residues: CASSLPPYNNYGYTF. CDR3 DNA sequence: TGTGCCAGCAGCCTACCCCCGTACAATAACTATGGCTACACCTTC.

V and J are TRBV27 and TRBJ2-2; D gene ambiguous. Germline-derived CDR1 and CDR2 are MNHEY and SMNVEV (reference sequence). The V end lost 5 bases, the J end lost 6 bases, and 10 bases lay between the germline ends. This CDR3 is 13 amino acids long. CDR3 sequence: CASSPPYAGELFF. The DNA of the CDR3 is TGTGCCAGCAGTCCCCCCTACGCCGGGGAGCTGTTTTTT.

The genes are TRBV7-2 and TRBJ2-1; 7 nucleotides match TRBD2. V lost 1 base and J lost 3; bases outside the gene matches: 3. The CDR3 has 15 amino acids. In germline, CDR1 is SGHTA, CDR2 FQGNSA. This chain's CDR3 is CASSLGDYRYNEQFF. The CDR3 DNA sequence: TGTGCCAGCAGCTTAGGGGACTATCGCTACAATGAGCAGTTCTTC.

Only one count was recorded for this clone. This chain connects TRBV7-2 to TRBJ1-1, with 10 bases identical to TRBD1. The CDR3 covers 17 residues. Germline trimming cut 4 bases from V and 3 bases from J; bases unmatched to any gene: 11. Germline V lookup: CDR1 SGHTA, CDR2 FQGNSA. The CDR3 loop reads CASSSRTGGGMDTEAFF. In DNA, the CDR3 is TGTGCCAGCAGCTCAAGGACAGGGGGGGGTATGGACACTGAAGCTTTCTTT.

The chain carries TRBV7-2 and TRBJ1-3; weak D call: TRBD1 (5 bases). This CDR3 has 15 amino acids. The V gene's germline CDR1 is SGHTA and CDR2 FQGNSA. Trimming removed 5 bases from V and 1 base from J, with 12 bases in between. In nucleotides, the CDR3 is TGTGCCAGCAGCCTCCTAGGGGTGTCTGGAAACACCATATATTTT. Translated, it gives CASSLLGVSGNTIYF.

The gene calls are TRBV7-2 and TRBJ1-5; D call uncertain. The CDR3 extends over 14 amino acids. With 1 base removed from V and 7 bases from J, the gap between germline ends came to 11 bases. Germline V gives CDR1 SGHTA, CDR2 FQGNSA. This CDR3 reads CASSLVGLGQPQHF. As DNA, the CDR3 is TGTGCCAGCAGCTTAGTAGGGCTGGGACAGCCCCAGCATTTT.